The rows below give T cell receptor beta chains drawn from one sample of a study of blood T cells in healthy people across ages. MiXCR, applied by TCRdb to the 5' RACE reads, yields one record per CDR3 protein. The table has roughly 900,000 distinct CDR3 sequences, around 26% seen once. Sequencing was performed on blood. Every receptor here comes from a woman older than 75 in good health. Each CDR3 is given with its conserved first and last residue. A D gene is named only where the DNA matches it firmly. Size tells how often a clone was seen (once, few, many) or the class of an expanded clone, and some rows leave it out.

V: TRBV12-3/TRBV12-4
J: TRBJ2-3
D: -
size: once
length: 13
CDR3: CASSGESTDVQYF
DNA: TGTGCCAGCAGTGGTGAGAGCACAGATGTGCAGTATTTT

V: TRBV5-6
J: TRBJ1-5
D: -
size: -
length: 14
CDR3: CASSPRHSNQPQHF
DNA: TGTGCCAGCAGTCCCAGACATAGCAATCAGCCCCAGCATTTT

V: TRBV7-8
J: TRBJ2-7
D: TRBD2
size: many
length: 14
CDR3: CASTRGGSPYEQYF
DNA: TGTGCCAGCACCCGGGGGGGTTCCCCATACGAGCAGTACTTC

V: TRBV9
J: TRBJ2-1
D: -
size: many
length: 15
CDR3: CASSVGRNRINEQFF
DNA: TGTGCCAGCAGCGTAGGGAGGAATAGAATCAATGAGCAGTTCTTC

V: TRBV6-2/TRBV6-3
J: TRBJ2-7
D: TRBD2
size: many
length: 13
CDR3: CASKLAGTYEQYF
DNA: TGTGCCAGCAAACTAGCGGGGACCTACGAGCAGTACTTC

V: TRBV7-9
J: TRBJ2-7
D: -
size: -
length: 15
CDR3: CASSSGASANYEQYF
DNA: TGTGCCAGCAGCTCTGGGGCTAGCGCCAACTACGAGCAGTACTTC

V: TRBV28
J: TRBJ2-5
D: TRBD2
size: few
length: 16
CDR3: CASRLRTSGAGETQYF
DNA: TGTGCCAGCAGGCTAAGGACTAGCGGGGCGGGTGAGACCCAGTACTTC

V: TRBV12-3/TRBV12-4
J: TRBJ2-1
D: TRBD2
size: -
length: 15
CDR3: CASSLSGGAINEQFF
DNA: TGTGCCAGCAGCTTAAGCGGGGGGGCAATAAATGAGCAGTTCTTC

V: TRBV6-2/TRBV6-3
J: TRBJ1-4
D: -
size: -
length: 11
CDR3: CATAAGEKLFF
DNA: TGTGCCACCGCCGCGGGCGAAAAACTGTTTTTT

V: TRBV6-5
J: TRBJ1-5
D: -
size: many
length: 14
CDR3: CASRRGRGNQPQHF
DNA: TGTGCCAGCAGGCGAGGTCGGGGCAATCAGCCCCAGCATTTT

V: TRBV20-1
J: TRBJ2-7
D: TRBD1
size: few
length: 13
CDR3: CSASGTGWHEQYF
DNA: TGCAGTGCTTCCGGGACAGGGTGGCACGAGCAGTACTTC

V: TRBV30
J: TRBJ2-7
D: -
size: few
length: 13
CDR3: CAWSVSGVYEQYF
DNA: TGTGCCTGGAGTGTGAGTGGGGTTTACGAGCAGTACTTC

V: TRBV7-9
J: TRBJ2-2
D: TRBD1
size: -
length: 16
CDR3: CASSLEAGGNTGELFF
DNA: TGTGCCAGCAGCTTAGAAGCAGGGGGCAACACCGGGGAGCTGTTTTTT

V: TRBV6-2/TRBV6-3
J: TRBJ2-3
D: -
size: many
length: 16
CDR3: CASSPLGSGVSDTQYF
DNA: TGTGCCAGCAGTCCCCTTGGGTCGGGGGTATCGGATACGCAGTATTTT

V: TRBV7-8
J: TRBJ2-3
D: -
size: many
length: 18
CDR3: CASSPPSWGRGSTDTQYF
DNA: TGTGCCAGCAGCCCCCCTAGTTGGGGCCGGGGATCGACAGATACGCAGTATTTT

V: TRBV4-3
J: TRBJ2-7
D: TRBD2
size: many
length: 16
CDR3: CASSLTPGLAGYEQYF
DNA: TGCGCCAGCAGCCTAACTCCGGGACTAGCGGGTTACGAGCAGTACTTC

V: TRBV7-2
J: TRBJ1-5
D: -
size: many
length: 14
CDR3: CASSVQGVGQPQHF
DNA: TGTGCCAGCAGCGTACAGGGAGTGGGACAGCCCCAGCATTTT

V: TRBV11-3
J: TRBJ2-5
D: -
size: many
length: 15
CDR3: CASSSPGDNQETQYF
DNA: TGTGCCAGCAGCTCTCCTGGGGACAACCAAGAGACCCAGTACTTC

V: TRBV20-1
J: TRBJ2-1
D: -
size: -
length: 16
CDR3: CSARTYAGLRLNEQFF
DNA: TGCAGTGCTAGAACCTATGCCGGCCTCAGACTCAATGAGCAGTTCTTC

V: TRBV27
J: TRBJ2-6
D: -
size: many
length: 13
CDR3: CASKSTGANVLTF
DNA: TGTGCCAGCAAAAGTACTGGGGCCAACGTCCTGACTTTC

V: TRBV6-6
J: TRBJ2-3
D: TRBD2
size: -
length: 16
CDR3: CASSEGREWRSDTQYF
DNA: TGTGCCAGCAGCGAAGGGAGGGAATGGAGGTCAGATACGCAGTATTTT

V: TRBV19
J: TRBJ2-4
D: -
size: few
length: 12
CDR3: CASMGGGNIQYF
DNA: TGTGCCAGTATGGGTGGGGGAAACATTCAGTACTTC

V: TRBV30
J: TRBJ1-5
D: -
size: few
length: 14
CDR3: CAWSWGGTVWPQHF
DNA: TGTGCCTGGAGTTGGGGGGGCACCGTTTGGCCCCAGCATTTT

V: TRBV12-3/TRBV12-4
J: TRBJ2-3
D: -
size: -
length: 15
CDR3: CVSNPRGVEADAQYF
DNA: TGTGTCAGCAACCCGCGAGGAGTCGAGGCAGATGCGCAGTATTTT

V: TRBV25-1
J: TRBJ2-7
D: -
size: few
length: 15
CDR3: CASSEIDSRSYEQYF
DNA: TGTGCCAGCAGTGAAATCGACAGCCGCTCCTACGAGCAGTACTTC

V: TRBV7-2
J: TRBJ1-2
D: TRBD1
size: few
length: 15
CDR3: CASSSWDRGLYGYTF
DNA: TGTGCCAGCAGCTCCTGGGACAGAGGACTCTATGGCTACACCTTC

V: TRBV29-1
J: TRBJ2-5
D: -
size: many
length: 12
CDR3: CSGTNTMETQYF
DNA: TGCAGCGGAACAAATACAATGGAGACCCAGTACTTC

V: TRBV6-2/TRBV6-3
J: TRBJ2-5
D: -
size: many
length: 13
CDR3: CASSSERSQTQYF
DNA: TGTGCCAGCAGTTCCGAGAGGTCGCAGACCCAGTACTTC

V: TRBV10-3
J: TRBJ2-3
D: TRBD2
size: many
length: 17
CDR3: CAISNPRGVKETDTQYF
DNA: TGTGCCATCAGTAACCCCCGGGGGGTAAAAGAAACAGATACGCAGTATTTT

V: TRBV7-2
J: TRBJ1-2
D: TRBD1
size: many
length: 14
CDR3: CASEASPGGGGYTF
DNA: TGTGCCAGTGAAGCTAGTCCAGGGGGTGGCGGCTACACCTTC

V: TRBV18
J: TRBJ1-1
D: -
size: many
length: 15
CDR3: CASSPPPGAGTEAFF
DNA: TGTGCCAGCTCACCACCGCCGGGGGCAGGGACTGAAGCTTTCTTT

V: TRBV18
J: TRBJ2-1
D: -
size: -
length: 15
CDR3: CASSRPVGDYNEQFF
DNA: TGTGCCAGCTCACGCCCAGTAGGGGACTACAATGAGCAGTTCTTC

V: TRBV6-5
J: TRBJ1-2
D: -
size: many
length: 13
CDR3: CASSYSWTYGYTF
DNA: TGTGCCAGCAGTTACTCGTGGACATATGGCTACACCTTC

V: TRBV24-1
J: TRBJ2-1
D: -
size: many
length: 14
CDR3: CATSDRRLTNEQFF
DNA: TGTGCCACCAGTGACCGAAGACTCACCAATGAGCAGTTCTTC

V: TRBV7-9
J: TRBJ1-1
D: -
size: -
length: 14
CDR3: CASRPQSWEVEAFF
DNA: TGTGCCAGCAGGCCCCAATCTTGGGAGGTTGAAGCTTTCTTT

V: TRBV12-3/TRBV12-4
J: TRBJ1-5
D: -
size: few
length: 13
CDR3: CASSYRAHQPQHF
DNA: TGTGCCAGCAGTTACAGGGCGCATCAGCCCCAGCATTTT

V: TRBV12-3/TRBV12-4
J: TRBJ2-3
D: -
size: many
length: 15
CDR3: CASSLALASTDTQYF
DNA: TGTGCCAGCAGTTTAGCACTGGCTAGCACAGATACGCAGTATTTT

V: TRBV6-2/TRBV6-3
J: TRBJ2-7
D: TRBD2
size: few
length: 15
CDR3: CASTLTSGGYYEQYF
DNA: TGTGCCAGCACCCTGACGAGCGGGGGATACTACGAGCAGTACTTC

V: TRBV19
J: TRBJ2-1
D: -
size: -
length: 16
CDR3: CASSVDPRDFYNEQFF
DNA: TGTGCCAGTAGTGTCGACCCCCGGGATTTTTACAATGAGCAGTTCTTC

V: TRBV27
J: TRBJ2-7
D: -
size: once
length: 13
CDR3: CASSFGQDYEQYF
DNA: TGTGCCAGCAGTTTTGGGCAGGACTACGAGCAGTACTTC

V: TRBV7-2
J: TRBJ2-1
D: TRBD2
size: -
length: 15
CDR3: CASSWGLASYNKQFF
DNA: TGTGCAAGCAGCTGGGGACTAGCCTCCTACAATAAGCAGTTCTTC

V: TRBV7-2
J: TRBJ2-7
D: -
size: -
length: 15
CDR3: CASSLAGQGFHEQYF
DNA: TGTGCCAGCAGCTTAGCCGGGCAGGGGTTCCACGAGCAGTACTTC

V: TRBV12-3/TRBV12-4
J: TRBJ2-6
D: -
size: many
length: 15
CDR3: CASRLVASGANVLTF
DNA: TGTGCCAGCAGGTTGGTAGCCTCTGGGGCCAACGTCCTGACTTTC

V: TRBV20-1
J: TRBJ1-4
D: -
size: few
length: 13
CDR3: CSVPAATNEKRFF
DNA: TGCAGTGTTCCCGCAGCAACTAATGAAAAACGGTTTTTT

V: TRBV12-3/TRBV12-4
J: TRBJ2-7
D: TRBD1
size: few
length: 14
CDR3: CASSVRDRGYEQYF
DNA: TGTGCCAGCAGTGTTCGGGACAGGGGCTACGAGCAGTACTTC

V: TRBV6-5
J: TRBJ2-5
D: TRBD2
size: few
length: 16
CDR3: CASRLGLAGAGEAQYF
DNA: TGTGCCAGCAGACTGGGACTAGCGGGGGCCGGAGAGGCCCAGTACTTC

V: TRBV4-3
J: TRBJ2-6
D: -
size: -
length: 16
CDR3: CASSRGRGAGANVRTF
DNA: TGCGCCAGCAGCCGAGGACGGGGTGCGGGGGCCAACGTCCGGACTTTC

V: TRBV7-2
J: TRBJ2-7
D: -
size: -
length: 14
CDR3: CASSLRRGAYEQYF
DNA: TGTGCCAGCAGCTTAAGGAGGGGGGCCTACGAGCAGTACTTC

V: TRBV6-1
J: TRBJ1-5
D: -
size: -
length: 15
CDR3: CASSRTPGGNQPQHF
DNA: TGTGCCAGCAGCCGGACACCCGGGGGCAATCAGCCCCAGCATTTT

V: TRBV12-3/TRBV12-4
J: TRBJ1-1
D: -
size: many
length: 14
CDR3: CASSIQGRGTEAFF
DNA: TGTGCCAGCAGTATCCAGGGTCGGGGCACTGAAGCTTTCTTT

V: TRBV12-3/TRBV12-4
J: TRBJ2-3
D: TRBD2
size: many
length: 14
CDR3: CASSRGLDWDTQYF
DNA: TGTGCCAGCAGTAGAGGACTAGACTGGGATACGCAGTATTTT

V: TRBV6-5
J: TRBJ2-7
D: -
size: few
length: 15
CDR3: CASAIRGNSYNEQYF
DNA: TGTGCCAGCGCAATTAGGGGGAACTCCTACAATGAGCAGTACTTC

V: TRBV7-9
J: TRBJ1-2
D: TRBD1
size: -
length: 13
CDR3: CASSTGQGGGYTF
DNA: TGTGCCAGCAGCACGGGACAGGGCGGGGGCTACACCTTC